In its sample, the clone carrying this T cell receptor (beta chain) was seen many times. These data are taken from a study of human T cells and chemical hapten exposure. Study-level information: Skin of the upper inner arm, 2 cm by 2 cm, received 2% DPC for sensitization.

Attachment of unique molecular identifiers to individual cDNA molecules was performed in the library. In the original workflow: Ranging from roughly 20,000 to 750,000, TCR counts per sample had a median value of around 100,000. TCRdb independently ran MiXCR on the RACE reads; one entry per CDR3 protein. TCRdb's processing, not the authors' own work, is the source of the V and J calls. The data show roughly 360,000 distinct CDR3 sequences, with 4.8% seen just once and 2% to 2.5% held by the top ten. The time point is: patch test 1, 2 weeks after DPC sensitization. The sample's treatment: therapeutic diphenylcyclopropenone sensitization with weekly scalp DPC. The receptor was derived from a woman between 50 and 59 years old with alopecia areata. Some clones in this sample may be carry-over from other donors' samples. The input for sequencing was whole blood, taken in connection with sensitization to the hapten diphenylcyclopropenone (DPC).

This CDR3 reads CASSSAGGFYEQYF. The CDR3 DNA follows: TGTGCCAGCAGTTCAGCGGGGGGCTTCTACGAGCAGTACTTC. This chain joins TRBV5-4 and TRBJ2-7; 9 bases fit TRBD2. The CDR3 has 14 residues. CDR1 is SGHNT and CDR2 is YYREEE in the germline V gene (reference sequence). J gave up 3 bases and V 5 bases, and 6 bases lay outside the gene matches.